The 14 T cell receptor beta chains presented below share a single source sample, sequenced in a study of T cells after yellow fever vaccination. Using its own MiXCR run on the 5' RACE reads, TCRdb lists one record per CDR3 protein. The sample records some 320,000 distinct CDR3 sequences, around 4.5% being singletons. The sample here was PBMCs, taken 15 days after the yellow fever booster vaccination. These receptors were collected from a young man who received the YFV17D yellow fever vaccine.

This clonotype has more than one count but fewer than ten. This chain uses TRBV20-1 with TRBJ2-3; the match to TRBD2 covers 9 bases. The V and J ends lost 1 base and 11 bases, in that order; junction bases with no gene match: 7. CDR1 DFQATT and CDR2 SNEGSKA come from the germline V gene (reference sequence). The CDR3 runs to 13 residues. CDR3 region: CSARASGGSLQYF. Here the CDR3 DNA reads TGCAGTGCTAGAGCGAGCGGGGGGAGCTTGCAGTATTTT.

This clonotype was counted at least ten times. V and J are TRBV7-9 and TRBJ2-2; possibly TRBD2 for D (6 bases). Trimming cost V 5 bases and J 1 base, with 17 bases left between them. Germline-derived CDR1 and CDR2 are SEHNR and FQNEAQ (reference sequence). This CDR3 has 17 residues. CDR3 amino acids: CASSRTPGEKNTGELFF. The DNA for the CDR3 is TGTGCCAGCAGCCGAACCCCGGGGGAAAAGAACACCGGGGAGCTGTTTTTT.

This clonotype showed up many times. The chain carries TRBV7-2 and TRBJ2-7, with D hard to call. The CDR3 is made up of 13 amino acids. CDR1 SGHTA and CDR2 FQGNSA come from the germline V gene. The V and J ends lost 6 bases and 6 bases respectively, with 15 bases between them. Written as DNA, the CDR3 is TGTGCCAGCAGTGAAGGCCCCCTTTCCGAGCAGTACGTC. It encodes CASSEGPLSEQYV.

This clonotype was counted between two and nine times. This chain connects TRBV7-2 to TRBJ2-1; a weak D match, TRBD2 (6 bases). CDR1 and CDR2 from the germline V gene are SGHTA and FQGNSA. Trimming removed 2 bases at V and 1 base at J, with 15 bases between. This CDR3 has 17 residues. Here the CDR3 reads CASSLIIGSSSYNEQFF. The CDR3 DNA is TGTGCCAGCAGCTTAATAATCGGGAGTAGTTCCTACAATGAGCAGTTCTTC.

This clonotype was recorded many times. The CDR3 DNA sequence: TGTGCCAGCAACAGGGGAACCTACGAGCAGTACTTC. It translates to CASNRGTYEQYF. The rearrangement links TRBV5-5 to TRBJ2-7; the match to TRBD1 covers 7 bases. V lost 6 bases, J lost 2 bases, and 2 bases stayed unmatched. The CDR3 is made up of 12 amino acids. Germline lookup yields CDR1 SGHKS and CDR2 YYEKEE (reference sequence).

Ten or more counts support this clonotype. The V gene is TRBV7-6, the J gene TRBJ1-3, with D possibly TRBD1 on 5 matching bases. Germline V gene lookup returns CDR1 SGHVS and CDR2 FNYEAQ. Trimming removed 5 bases at V and 0 bases at J, with 23 bases between. CDR3 length equals 19 residues. As DNA, the CDR3 is TGTGCCAGCAGCGAGACCGGGACGGCCTACCTTAGCTCTGGAAACACCATATATTTT. This translates into CASSETGTAYLSSGNTIYF.

This clonotype was observed a few times. The rearrangement uses TRBV5-8 and TRBJ1-2, with TRBD1 identical over 9 bases. V shed 5 bases, J shed 8 bases, and the junction held 10 bases outside the gene matches. This CDR3 contains 14 residues. CDR1 and CDR2 (germline): SGHTS, YDEGEE. CDR3: CASRTGQGIGGYTF. The CDR3 bases are TGTGCCAGCAGGACGGGACAGGGAATTGGGGGCTACACCTTC.

This clonotype was detected only a few times. The chain combines TRBV4-2 with TRBJ2-1, with 9 bases matching TRBD2. Germline CDR1 reads LGHNA; CDR2 reads YNFKEQ. The ends lost 0 bases at V and 3 bases at J; junction bases unmatched: 12. This CDR3 spans 19 amino acids. The CDR3 DNA sequence: TGTGCCAGCAGCCAAGATCTTGGCGGGGGGGCTAGCTACTACAATGAGCAGTTCTTC. It yields the protein CASSQDLGGGASYYNEQFF.

This clonotype occurred a few times. The junction shows a germline mismatch at one end, possibly a read error. J is TRBJ2-2 and V is TRBV7-7; D is unresolved. This CDR3 contains 12 residues. Germline CDR1 and CDR2: SSHAT and FNYEAQ (reference sequence). CDR3 bases: TGTGCTAGCAGCCCTAGTGCCGGGGAGCTGTTTTTT. This codes for CASSPSAGELFF.

The genes are TRBV20-1 and TRBJ2-1; D assignment may be TRBD1 or TRBD2 (6 bases each). The CDR3 totals 11 residues. Trimming removed 5 bases from V and 7 bases from J, with 9 bases in between. Germline assignment: CDR1 DFQATT and CDR2 SNEGSKA (reference sequence). The CDR3 region is CSAGGQNEQFF. The CDR3 region has the DNA TGCAGTGCTGGGGGGCAAAATGAGCAGTTCTTC.

This clonotype appeared many times. The chain combines TRBV7-9 with TRBJ2-5; 7 bases map to TRBD2. V lost 7 bases to trimming and J lost 5 bases; unmatched junction nucleotides: 13. Germline V gene lookup returns CDR1 SEHNR and CDR2 FQNEAQ (reference sequence). The CDR3 extends over 15 amino acids. CDR3 nucleotide sequence: TGTGCCAGCAAGGGCCTAGCGGACCCAGAGGAGACCCAGTACTTC. As protein: CASKGLADPEETQYF.

This clonotype was recorded many times. The chain recombines TRBV6-2 or TRBV6-3 with TRBJ2-7, with 9 nucleotides matching TRBD1. CDR1 MNHEY and CDR2 SVGEGT come from the germline V gene. The CDR3 runs 17 residues. Germline trimming cut 0 bases from V and 3 bases from J; bases unmatched to any gene: 9. The CDR3 protein is CASSYSPTRQGVYEQYF. The CDR3, as DNA: TGTGCCAGCAGTTACTCACCCACCCGACAGGGGGTCTACGAGCAGTACTTC.

This clonotype was seen at least ten times. The rearrangement links TRBV7-6 to TRBJ1-6; D gene unclear. The germline CDR1 and CDR2 sequences are SGHVS and FNYEAQ. The CDR3 extends over 16 amino acids. The V gene lost 1 base and the J gene lost 7 bases, with 14 bases spanning the gap. CDR3 in DNA: TGTGCCAGCAGCTTAGGAAACCGGGCCCTAAATTCACCCCTCCACTTT. Its translation is CASSLGNRALNSPLHF.

The V and J genes are TRBV7-6 and TRBJ2-1, with 10 positions matching TRBD2. CDR1 and CDR2 from the germline V gene are SGHVS and FNYEAQ. V dropped 2 bases and J dropped 5; count of bases not matched to a gene: 9. The CDR3 covers 17 residues. For the CDR3, the DNA is TGTGCCAGCAGCTTATGGGGTCTAGCGGGGGTTAACAATGAGCAGTTCTTC. This translates into CASSLWGLAGVNNEQFF.